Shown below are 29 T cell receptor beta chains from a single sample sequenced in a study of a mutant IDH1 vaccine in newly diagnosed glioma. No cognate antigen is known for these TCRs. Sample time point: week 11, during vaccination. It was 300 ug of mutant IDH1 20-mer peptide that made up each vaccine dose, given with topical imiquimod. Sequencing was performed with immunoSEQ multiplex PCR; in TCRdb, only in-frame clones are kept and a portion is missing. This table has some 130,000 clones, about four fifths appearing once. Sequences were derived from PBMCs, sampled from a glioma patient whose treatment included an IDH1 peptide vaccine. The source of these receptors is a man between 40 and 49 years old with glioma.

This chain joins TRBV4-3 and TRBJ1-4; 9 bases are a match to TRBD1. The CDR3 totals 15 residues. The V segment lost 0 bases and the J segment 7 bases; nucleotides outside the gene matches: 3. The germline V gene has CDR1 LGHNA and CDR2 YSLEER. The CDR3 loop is CASSQEGQGSEKLFF. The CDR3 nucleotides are TGCGCCAGCAGCCAAGAGGGACAGGGTTCTGAAAAACTGTTTTTT.

The CDR3 bases are TGTGCCAGCAGCCTAGAGGGGACTCACACCGGGGAGCTGTTTTTT. Translation: CASSLEGTHTGELFF. This sequence joins TRBV7-9 and TRBJ2-2, with D maybe TRBD2 (6 bases). The CDR3 extends over 15 amino acids. CDR1 and CDR2 (germline): SEHNR, FQNEAQ (reference sequence). With 5 bases removed from V and 3 bases from J, the gap between germline ends came to 13 bases.

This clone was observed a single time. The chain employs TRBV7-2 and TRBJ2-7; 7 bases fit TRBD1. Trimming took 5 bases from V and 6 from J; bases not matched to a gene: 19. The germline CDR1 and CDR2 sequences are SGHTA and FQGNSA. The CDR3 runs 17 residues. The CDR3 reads CASSPPGQHIYLSEQYF. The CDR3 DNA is TGTGCCAGCAGCCCTCCGGGACAGCACATTTACCTATCCGAGCAGTACTTC.

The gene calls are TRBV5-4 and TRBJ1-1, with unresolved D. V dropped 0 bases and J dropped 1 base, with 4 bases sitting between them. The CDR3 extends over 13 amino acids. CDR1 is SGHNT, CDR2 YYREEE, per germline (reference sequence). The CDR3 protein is CASSLEPNTEAFF. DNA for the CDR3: TGTGCCAGCAGCTTGGAGCCGAACACTGAAGCTTTCTTT.

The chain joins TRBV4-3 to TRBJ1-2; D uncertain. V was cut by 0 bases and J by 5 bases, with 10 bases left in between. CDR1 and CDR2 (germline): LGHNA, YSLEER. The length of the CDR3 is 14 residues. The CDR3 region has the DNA TGCGCCAGCAGCCAAGATCTCCGGGGTTATGGCTACACCTTC. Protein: CASSQDLRGYGYTF.

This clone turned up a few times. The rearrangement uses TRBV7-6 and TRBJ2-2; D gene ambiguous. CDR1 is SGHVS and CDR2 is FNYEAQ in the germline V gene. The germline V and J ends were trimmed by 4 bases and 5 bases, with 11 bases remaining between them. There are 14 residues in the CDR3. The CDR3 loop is CASSYTLGTGELFF. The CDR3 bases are TGTGCCAGCAGCTACACCCTGGGGACCGGGGAGCTGTTTTTT.

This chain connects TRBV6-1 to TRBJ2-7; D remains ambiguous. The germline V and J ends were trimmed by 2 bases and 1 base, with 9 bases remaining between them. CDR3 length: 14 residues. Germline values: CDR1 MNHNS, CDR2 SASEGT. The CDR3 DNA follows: TGTGCCAGCAGTGAATCAGGCAGGTCCTACGAGCAGTACTTC. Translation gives CASSESGRSYEQYF.

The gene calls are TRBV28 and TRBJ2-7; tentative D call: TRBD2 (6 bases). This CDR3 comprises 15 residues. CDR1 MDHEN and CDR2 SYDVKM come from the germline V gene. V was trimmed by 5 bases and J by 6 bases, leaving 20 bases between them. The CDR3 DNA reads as TGTGCCAGCAGTCCCTCTGGGACGGGAGCTCTCGAGCAGTACTTC. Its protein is CASSPSGTGALEQYF.

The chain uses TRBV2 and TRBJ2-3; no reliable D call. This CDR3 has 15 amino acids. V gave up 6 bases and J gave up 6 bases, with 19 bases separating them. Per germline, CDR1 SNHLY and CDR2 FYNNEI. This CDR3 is CASSAARYKEDTQYF. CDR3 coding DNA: TGTGCCAGCAGCGCAGCGAGGTATAAGGAGGATACGCAGTATTTT.

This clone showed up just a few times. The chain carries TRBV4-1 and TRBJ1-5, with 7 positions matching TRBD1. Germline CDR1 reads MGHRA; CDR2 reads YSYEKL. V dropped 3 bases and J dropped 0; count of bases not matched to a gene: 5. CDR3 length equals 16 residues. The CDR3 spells CASSHQTGNSNQPQHF. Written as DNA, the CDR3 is TGCGCCAGCAGCCACCAGACAGGGAATAGCAATCAGCCCCAGCATTTT.

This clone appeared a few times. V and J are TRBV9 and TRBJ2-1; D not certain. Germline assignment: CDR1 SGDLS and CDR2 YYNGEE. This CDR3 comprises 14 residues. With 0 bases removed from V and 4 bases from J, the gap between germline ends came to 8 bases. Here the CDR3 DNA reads TGTGCCAGCAGCGTAGAATGGAGTTACAATGAGCAGTTCTTC. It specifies CASSVEWSYNEQFF.

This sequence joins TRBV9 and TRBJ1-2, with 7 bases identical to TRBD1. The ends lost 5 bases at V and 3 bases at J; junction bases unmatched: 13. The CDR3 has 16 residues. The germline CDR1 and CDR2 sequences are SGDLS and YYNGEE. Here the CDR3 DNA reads TGTGCCAGCAGTGGGGGTTCCGGGACAGAATACTATGGCTACACCTTC. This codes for CASSGGSGTEYYGYTF.

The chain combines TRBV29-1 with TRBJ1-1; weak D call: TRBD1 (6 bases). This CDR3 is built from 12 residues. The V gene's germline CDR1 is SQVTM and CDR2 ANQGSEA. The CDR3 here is CRASGGNTEAFF. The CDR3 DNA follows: TGCAGAGCCTCTGGGGGCAACACTGAAGCTTTCTTT.

This CDR3 reads CASSPVHEQYF. DNA for the CDR3: TGTGCCAGCAGCCCAGTCCACGAGCAGTACTTC. The V call is TRBV7-9, the J call TRBJ2-7; D gene uncertain. Germline V CDR1 and CDR2: SEHNR, FQNEAQ (reference sequence). This CDR3 region has 11 residues. Trimming left V 5 bases short and J 5 bases short, with 7 bases between. The full variable domain, completed using reference TRBV7-9 and TRBJ2-7, is DTGVSQNPRHKITKRGQNVTFRCDPISEHNRLYWYRQTLGQGPEFLTYFQNEAQLEKSRLLSDRFSAERPKGSFSTLEIQRTEQGDSAMYLCASSPVHEQYFGPGTRLTVT.

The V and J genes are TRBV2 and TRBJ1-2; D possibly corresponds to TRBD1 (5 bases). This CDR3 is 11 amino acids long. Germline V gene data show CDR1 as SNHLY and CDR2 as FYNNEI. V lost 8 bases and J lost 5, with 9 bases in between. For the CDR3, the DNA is TGTGCCAGCGGAGACAGATATGGCTACACCTTC. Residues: CASGDRYGYTF.

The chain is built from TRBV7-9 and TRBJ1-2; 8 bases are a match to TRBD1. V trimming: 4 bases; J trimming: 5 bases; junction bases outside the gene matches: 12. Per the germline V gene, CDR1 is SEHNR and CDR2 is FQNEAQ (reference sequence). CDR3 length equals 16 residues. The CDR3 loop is CASSSALQGVGYGYTF. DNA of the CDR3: TGTGCCAGCAGCTCAGCCCTACAGGGGGTAGGGTATGGCTACACCTTC.

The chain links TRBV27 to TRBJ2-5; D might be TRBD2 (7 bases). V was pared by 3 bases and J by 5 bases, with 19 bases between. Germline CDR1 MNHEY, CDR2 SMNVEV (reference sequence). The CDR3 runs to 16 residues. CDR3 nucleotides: TGTGCCAGCAGTTTCCTAGGCTCAGGGGAGGGGGAGACCCAGTACTTC. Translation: CASSFLGSGEGETQYF.

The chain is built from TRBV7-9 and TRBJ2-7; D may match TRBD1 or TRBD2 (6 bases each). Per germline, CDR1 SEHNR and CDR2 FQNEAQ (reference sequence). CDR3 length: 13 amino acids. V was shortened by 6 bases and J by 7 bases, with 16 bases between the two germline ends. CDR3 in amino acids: CASRGPGAGEQYF. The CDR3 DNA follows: TGTGCCAGCAGGGGGCCGGGGGCCGGAGAGCAGTACTTC.

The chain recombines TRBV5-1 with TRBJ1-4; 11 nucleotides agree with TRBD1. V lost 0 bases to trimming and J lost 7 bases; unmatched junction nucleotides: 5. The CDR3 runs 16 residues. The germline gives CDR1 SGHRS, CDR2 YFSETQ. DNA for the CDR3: TGCGCCAGCAGCTTGGAGGGGACAGGGGGTGGTGAAAAACTGTTTTTT. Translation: CASSLEGTGGGEKLFF.

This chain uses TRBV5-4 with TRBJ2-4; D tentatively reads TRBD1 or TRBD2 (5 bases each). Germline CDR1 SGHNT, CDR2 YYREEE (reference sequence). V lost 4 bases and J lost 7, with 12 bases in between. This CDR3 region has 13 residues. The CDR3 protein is CASSVEGENIQYF. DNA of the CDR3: TGTGCCAGCAGCGTCGAAGGGGAGAACATTCAGTACTTC.

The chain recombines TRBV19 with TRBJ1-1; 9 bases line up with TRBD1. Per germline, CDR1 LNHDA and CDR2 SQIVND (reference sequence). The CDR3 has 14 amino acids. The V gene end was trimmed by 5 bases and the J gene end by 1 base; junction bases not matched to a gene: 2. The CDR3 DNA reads TGTGCCAGTAGTGGACAGGGGAAGAACACTGAAGCTTTCTTT. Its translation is CASSGQGKNTEAFF.

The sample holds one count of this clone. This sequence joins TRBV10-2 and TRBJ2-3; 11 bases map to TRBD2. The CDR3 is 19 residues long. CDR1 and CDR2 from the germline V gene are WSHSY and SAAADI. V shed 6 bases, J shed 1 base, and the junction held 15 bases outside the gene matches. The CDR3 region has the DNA TGCGCCAGCAGCCTTCTAGCGGGAGGAAGTGCAGGGTGCACAGATACGCAGTATTTT. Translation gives CASSLLAGGSAGCTDTQYF.

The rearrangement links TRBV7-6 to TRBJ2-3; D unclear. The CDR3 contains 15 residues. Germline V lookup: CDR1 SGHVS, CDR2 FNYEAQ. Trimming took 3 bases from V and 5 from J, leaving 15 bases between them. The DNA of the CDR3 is TGTGCCAGCAGCTTCGGGTCCCCAGTTGGAGATACGCAGTATTTT. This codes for CASSFGSPVGDTQYF.

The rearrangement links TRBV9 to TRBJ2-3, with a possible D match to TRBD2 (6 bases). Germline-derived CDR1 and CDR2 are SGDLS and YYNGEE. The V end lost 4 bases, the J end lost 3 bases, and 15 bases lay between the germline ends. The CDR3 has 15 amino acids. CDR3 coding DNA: TGTGCCAGCAGCCCAAAGGAGGGGAGTACAGATACGCAGTATTTT. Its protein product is CASSPKEGSTDTQYF.

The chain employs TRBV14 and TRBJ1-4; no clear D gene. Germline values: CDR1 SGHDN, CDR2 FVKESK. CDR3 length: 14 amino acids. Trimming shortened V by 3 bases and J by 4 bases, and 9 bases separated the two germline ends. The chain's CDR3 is CASSHLAFNEKLFF. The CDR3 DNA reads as TGTGCCAGCAGCCACCTGGCCTTTAATGAAAAACTGTTTTTT.

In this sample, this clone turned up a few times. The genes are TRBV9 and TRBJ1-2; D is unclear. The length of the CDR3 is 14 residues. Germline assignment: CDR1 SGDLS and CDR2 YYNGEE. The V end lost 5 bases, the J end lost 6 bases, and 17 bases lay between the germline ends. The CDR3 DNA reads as TGTGCCAGCAGAGACACCCTGACCCCAGATGGCTACACCTTC. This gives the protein CASRDTLTPDGYTF.

CDR3 loop: CASTRTGGGYGYTF. The CDR3 DNA follows: TGTGCCAGCACCAGGACAGGGGGCGGATATGGCTACACCTTC. This rearrangement joins TRBV6-1 to TRBJ1-2; 11 bases fit TRBD1. Germline V gives CDR1 MNHNS, CDR2 SASEGT. The V gene end was trimmed by 7 bases and the J gene end by 5 bases; junction bases not matched to a gene: 6. The CDR3 contains 14 residues.

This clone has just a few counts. The CDR3 coding sequence is TGTGCCAGCAGTTTTGACTTGCCGACCTACACCTTC. Its translation is CASSFDLPTYTF. The genes are TRBV28 and TRBJ1-2; no clear D. CDR1 MDHEN and CDR2 SYDVKM come from the germline V gene. This CDR3 is built from 12 residues. V lost 3 bases and J lost 10, with 12 bases in between.

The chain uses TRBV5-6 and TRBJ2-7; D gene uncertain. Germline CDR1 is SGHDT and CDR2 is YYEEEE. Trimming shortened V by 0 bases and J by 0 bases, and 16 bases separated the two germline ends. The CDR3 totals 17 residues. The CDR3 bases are TGTGCCAGCAGCTTGGTACCGCGGTTTGCGAGCTCCTACGAGCAGTACTTC. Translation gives CASSLVPRFASSYEQYF. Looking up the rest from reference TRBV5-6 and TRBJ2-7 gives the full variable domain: DAGVTQSPTHLIKTRGQQVTLRCSPKSGHDTVSWYQQALGQGPQFIFQYYEEEERQRGNFPDRFSGHQFPNYSSELNVNALLLGDSALYLCASSLVPRFASSYEQYFGPGTRLTVT.